These 10 T cell receptor beta chains were all obtained from the same sample, sequenced in a study of spatial heterogeneity in lung cancer. The sample's time point: sample taken at primary tumor resection. Study-wide results and limits: Tumor mutation count correlated with how many alpha and beta TCRs expanded intratumorally.

The antigens for these receptors are not known. MiXCR was run by TCRdb on the 5' RACE reads, yielding one entry per CDR3 protein. The sample has some 97,000 distinct CDR3 sequences; 3.5% to 5% are singletons. Sample: lung tumor tissue, taken at surgery. These receptors were taken from a male donor with early-stage non-small cell lung cancer.

The sample holds a few counts of this clonotype. The chain is built from TRBV7-9 and TRBJ2-1; 14 bases align to TRBD2. J gave up 4 bases and V 5 bases, and 19 bases lay outside the gene matches. The V gene's germline CDR1 is SEHNR and CDR2 FQNEAQ (reference sequence). The CDR3 spans 21 residues. The CDR3 reads CASSGTGTSGRRRASYNEQFF. The CDR3 bases are TGTGCCAGCAGCGGTACCGGGACTAGCGGGAGAAGGAGAGCCTCTTACAATGAGCAGTTCTTC.

On this clonotype itself: It may be a read error: a sequence one base away is much more abundant. The chain uses TRBV12-3 or TRBV12-4 and TRBJ2-3; 10 nucleotides match TRBD2. Losses at the gene ends were 8 bases for V and 7 bases for J; bases not matched to a gene: 12. This CDR3 contains 15 residues. CDR3: CASRPAGGPGNTQYF. The CDR3 region has the DNA TGTGCCAGCCGACCAGCGGGAGGGCCGGGAAATACGCAGTATTTT.

The J gene is TRBJ2-1, the V gene TRBV2; 10 bases fit TRBD2. Germline-derived CDR1 and CDR2 are SNHLY and FYNNEI. The CDR3 has 15 residues. The trim removed 6 bases at V and 9 bases at J, leaving 11 bases unmatched. For the CDR3, the DNA is TGTGCCAGCAGGGGAACTTCTAGCGGGAGTTCTGAGCAGTTCTTC. It is translated as CASRGTSSGSSEQFF.

This clonotype has a count of ten or more. The gene calls are TRBV20-1 and TRBJ1-1; 10 bases are a match to TRBD1. The germline gives CDR1 DFQATT, CDR2 SNEGSKA (reference sequence). Trimming cost V 2 bases and J 5 bases; bases outside gene matches: 8. This CDR3 contains 15 residues. DNA for the CDR3: TGCAGTGCTAGACCCCACGGACAGGGGGATACTGAAGCTTTCTTT. Protein: CSARPHGQGDTEAFF.

This clonotype was seen many times. J is TRBJ2-1 and V is TRBV18; TRBD2 aligns across 9 bases. Germline V CDR1 and CDR2: KGHSH, LQKENI. After removal of 3 bases from V and 4 bases from J, the junction contained 7 bases not matched to a gene. The CDR3 covers 16 residues. The CDR3 DNA follows: TGTGCCAGCTCACCCTTTAGCGGGAGATCTTACAATGAGCAGTTCTTC. Residues: CASSPFSGRSYNEQFF.

This clonotype has ten or more counts. The rearrangement joins TRBV27 to TRBJ2-3; D gene unclear. There are 14 residues in the CDR3. The V end was cut by 3 bases, the J end by 1 base, with 8 bases between. The V gene's germline CDR1 is MNHEY and CDR2 SMNVEV (reference sequence). CDR3 region: CASSFLVGTDTQYF. The CDR3 bases are TGTGCCAGCAGTTTCCTCGTCGGCACAGATACGCAGTATTTT.

This clonotype was recorded at least ten times. J is TRBJ1-1 and V is TRBV27; possible D gene TRBD1, 5 bases. This CDR3 spans 14 amino acids. V was pared by 10 bases and J by 7 bases, with 22 bases between. Germline CDR1 is MNHEY and CDR2 is SMNVEV (reference sequence). The CDR3 spells CATKEAGPVDEAFF. DNA of the CDR3: TGTGCCACCAAGGAGGCAGGGCCGGTGGATGAAGCTTTCTTT.

This clonotype showed up just a few times. The CDR3 bases are TGCAGTGCTAGGAATCCAGGTGCCTATGGCTACACCTTC. It translates to CSARNPGAYGYTF. V and J are TRBV20-1 and TRBJ1-2; D is unclear. The V end lost 3 bases, the J end lost 4 bases, and 12 bases lay between the germline ends. Germline CDR1 DFQATT, CDR2 SNEGSKA (reference sequence). CDR3 length equals 13 residues.

This clonotype was counted at least ten times. The J gene is TRBJ1-1, the V gene TRBV2; 7 nucleotides line up with TRBD1. Per germline, CDR1 SNHLY and CDR2 FYNNEI. V dropped 3 bases and J dropped 5; count of bases not matched to a gene: 9. The CDR3 totals 15 residues. The CDR3 nucleotides read TGTGCCAGCAGTGACCAGACAGGGCTTCGGACTGAAGCTTTCTTT. The encoded protein is CASSDQTGLRTEAFF. The full variable domain, in which reference TRBV2 and TRBJ1-1 provide the parts outside the CDR3, is EPEVTQTPSHQVTQMGQEVILRCVPISNHLYFYWYRQILGQKVEFLVSFYNNEISEKSEIFDDQFSVERPDGSNFTLKIRSTKLEDSAMYFCASSDQTGLRTEAFFGQGTRLTVV.

This clonotype was seen at least ten times. The gene calls are TRBV3-1 and TRBJ2-7; 10 positions match TRBD1. CDR3 length equals 15 residues. The V gene end was trimmed by 0 bases and the J gene end by 10 bases; junction bases not matched to a gene: 9. Germline V gene data show CDR1 as LGHDT and CDR2 as YNNKEL (reference sequence). The CDR3 protein is CASSQDARTGGRQYF. The DNA of the CDR3 is TGTGCCAGCAGCCAAGATGCAAGGACAGGGGGTAGACAGTACTTC.